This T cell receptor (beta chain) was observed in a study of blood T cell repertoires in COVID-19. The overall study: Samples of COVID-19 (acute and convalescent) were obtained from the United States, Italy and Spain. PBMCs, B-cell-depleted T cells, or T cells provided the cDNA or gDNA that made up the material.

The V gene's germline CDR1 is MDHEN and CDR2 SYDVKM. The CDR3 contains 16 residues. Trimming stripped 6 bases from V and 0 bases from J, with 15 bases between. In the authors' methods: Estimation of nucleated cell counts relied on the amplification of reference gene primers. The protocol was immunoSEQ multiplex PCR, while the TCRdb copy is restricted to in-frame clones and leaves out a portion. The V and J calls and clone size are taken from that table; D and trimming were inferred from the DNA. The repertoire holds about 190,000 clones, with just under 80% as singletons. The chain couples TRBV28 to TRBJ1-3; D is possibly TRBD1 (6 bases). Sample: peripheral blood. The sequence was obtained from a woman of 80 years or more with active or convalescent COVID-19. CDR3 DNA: TGTGCCAGCAGGTACAGGGATTTCTACTCTGGAAACACCATATATTTT. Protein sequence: CASRYRDFYSGNTIYF.